The subject of this entry is one T cell receptor beta chain. Its antigen is as yet unknown. TCRdb fed the 5' RACE reads into MiXCR, producing one record per CDR3 protein. The repertoire includes 200,000 or so distinct CDR3 sequences, 16% of them detected once, and more than 2% sits in the top ten. This entry belongs to a study of T-cell memory formation after mild COVID-19. The CDR3 spans 14 residues. Germline V gives CDR1 SGHRS, CDR2 YFSETQ. V was pared by 0 bases and J by 8 bases, with 14 bases between. General observations from the study: Pre-infection memory carried some responding clones, suggesting that cross-reactive memory joined. Among contracting clones, CD4+ were mainly CM/EM and CD8+ enriched in EMRA. A second wave expanding day 15 to 37 was CD4+-biased; contracting clones were balanced.

The source is an adult woman who had mild COVID-19 (a few samples of this study predate the infection). Cell type and time point are not known. The V gene is TRBV5-1, the J gene TRBJ1-2; D is possibly TRBD1 (5 bases). Sequenced sample: PBMCs or a T cell subset sorted from them (not recorded which). The CDR3 bases are TGCGCCAGCAGCTTGGTCCAGGGATTAGGAGGCTACACCTTC. Encoded protein: CASSLVQGLGGYTF.